Below are 9 T cell receptor beta chains sequenced from a single sample in a study of blood T cells in healthy people across ages (dated by TCRdb to the mid-2010s). The library was made by 5' RACE. The instrument given in TCRdb is Illumina HiSeq 2500. A second about 6 to 11 cycle PCR used a sample-barcoded 5' primer and a J-beta primer mix. In-frame beta chains were kept once TCRdb had trimmed the public reads at Q25 with fastp and called clones with MiXCR. All rows with the same CDR3 protein become a single entry with the most common DNA and genes. The table for this sample lists some 890,000 distinct CDR3 sequences; about 27% of them were counted only once. Of the sample, roughly 10% falls within the top ten clones. The same sample was also studied in work on T cells of mothers and their children.

Sequencing was carried out using blood. These receptors originate from a woman in her thirties or forties in good health.

As to this clonotype: A read error is possible here, since a much larger clone lies one base away. V and J are TRBV28 and TRBJ2-5; the D is unclear. The CDR3 covers 13 residues. From germline, CDR1 is MDHEN and CDR2 SYDVKM. CDR3 bases: TGTGCCGGCAGTGGTCCGGCCACAGAGACCCAGTACTTC. Translation: CAGSGPATETQYF.

This chain joins TRBV7-2 and TRBJ2-3; 10 nucleotides line up with TRBD2. Unmatched junction bases numbered 17, after V lost 0 bases and J lost 8 bases. There are 19 residues in the CDR3. Germline CDR1 SGHTA, CDR2 FQGNSA. CDR3 in amino acids: CASSLAQAGGSGTQTTQYF. CDR3 in DNA: TGTGCCAGCAGCTTAGCGCAAGCGGGGGGGTCCGGAACTCAGACTACGCAGTATTTT.

The chain combines TRBV20-1 with TRBJ2-2; D unresolved. CDR1 DFQATT and CDR2 SNEGSKA come from the germline V gene (reference sequence). Between the trimmed V and J ends, which lost 6 bases and 0 bases, there was a span of 5 bases. The CDR3 is made up of 12 amino acids. CDR3 residues: CSALTNTGELFF. The CDR3 DNA reads as TGCAGTGCCCTAACGAACACCGGGGAGCTGTTTTTT.

This clonotype has just a few counts. V and J are TRBV29-1 and TRBJ2-3; 7 bases map to TRBD1. The CDR3 has 11 amino acids. The germline gives CDR1 SQVTM, CDR2 ANQGSEA. CDR3 in amino acids: CRRGRTDTQYF. CDR3 nucleotide sequence: TGCAGGAGGGGGCGCACAGATACGCAGTATTTT.

The chain uses TRBV21-1 and TRBJ1-1; the table assigns TRBD1, which was not confirmed against the DNA. TRBV21-1 is labeled a pseudogene. This CDR3 contains 14 residues. CDR3 in amino acids: CASRGGGKNTEAFF. CDR3 sequence (DNA): TGTGCCAGCAGGGGGGGCGGAAAGAACACTGAAGCTTTCTTT.

This clonotype was counted between two and nine times. The genes are TRBV5-1 and TRBJ1-5; TRBD1 might be the D (5 bases). The CDR3 is 16 amino acids. Trimming shortened V by 5 bases and J by 0 bases, and 15 bases separated the two germline ends. Germline V gene data show CDR1 as SGHRS and CDR2 as YFSETQ. The CDR3 nucleotides are TGCGCCAGCAGGCCCCCACAGGCGTATAGCAATCAGCCCCAGCATTTT. This sequence encodes CASRPPQAYSNQPQHF.

This clonotype appeared many times. The chain carries TRBV7-8 and TRBJ2-7; D is unresolved. The CDR3 is made up of 12 amino acids. CDR1 is SGHVS and CDR2 is FQNEAQ in the germline V gene. V shed 1 base and J shed 6 bases, with 7 bases lying between them. Here the CDR3 DNA reads TGTGCCAGCAGCTTAGTACTGGGCGAGCAGTACTTC. It yields the protein CASSLVLGEQYF.

V and J are TRBV20-1 and TRBJ1-5; 12 bases map to TRBD1. Per germline, CDR1 DFQATT and CDR2 SNEGSKA (reference sequence). The CDR3 has 21 residues. After removal of 1 base from V and 2 bases from J, the junction contained 18 bases not matched to a gene. CDR3 nucleotide sequence: TGCAGTGCTAGAGTCCCTACCTCCGGGACAGGGGGCGTTTGGGGCAATCAGCCCCAGCATTTT. Translating it yields CSARVPTSGTGGVWGNQPQHF.

This clonotype was seen repeatedly, ten times or more. This rearrangement joins TRBV9 to TRBJ2-5; 8 nucleotides match TRBD2. The CDR3 runs 15 residues. V lost 0 bases, J lost 4 bases, and 5 bases stayed unmatched. Looked up from germline, CDR1 is SGDLS and CDR2 is YYNGEE. The CDR3 bases are TGTGCCAGCAGCGTAGGCGCAGCGGGGGTAGAGACCCAGTACTTC. Protein sequence: CASSVGAAGVETQYF.